The 3 T cell receptor beta chains listed next were all sequenced from one sample in a study of T cell responses to AZD1222 COVID-19 vaccine. TCRdb's copy holds only in-frame clones and misses some; the assay was immunoSEQ multiplex PCR. The sample contains 50,000 to 55,000 clones, approximately 84% of which appear only once. This sample comprised peripheral blood, obtained on day 0 of AZD1222 vaccination. The receptors derive from an adult in good health.

The chain has TRBV10-3 and TRBJ2-1, with 8 bases aligning to TRBD1. The CDR3 sequence is 15 residues long. CDR1 is ENHRY, CDR2 SYGVKD, per germline. The trim removed 4 bases at V and 7 bases at J, leaving 9 bases unmatched. The CDR3 loop is CAISAGTGTRNEQFF. The CDR3 DNA reads as TGTGCCATCAGTGCGGGGACAGGAACCCGAAATGAGCAGTTCTTC.

The chain employs TRBV19 and TRBJ2-1; D call uncertain. V was cut by 4 bases and J by 6 bases, with 16 bases left in between. The germline gives CDR1 LNHDA, CDR2 SQIVND (reference sequence). The CDR3 spans 15 residues. CDR3 coding DNA: TGTGCCAGTAGTACCGGACGGCCCGGTCGCAATGAGCAGTTCTTC. Translated, it gives CASSTGRPGRNEQFF.

The rearrangement uses TRBV19 and TRBJ1-3, with unresolved D. This CDR3 contains 16 residues. The V gene's germline CDR1 is LNHDA and CDR2 SQIVND (reference sequence). Trimming removed 2 bases at V and 3 bases at J, with 14 bases between. The DNA of the CDR3 is TGTGCCAGTAGTATAACCCTGTGGGCTGTTGGAAACACCATATATTTT. Its protein is CASSITLWAVGNTIYF.